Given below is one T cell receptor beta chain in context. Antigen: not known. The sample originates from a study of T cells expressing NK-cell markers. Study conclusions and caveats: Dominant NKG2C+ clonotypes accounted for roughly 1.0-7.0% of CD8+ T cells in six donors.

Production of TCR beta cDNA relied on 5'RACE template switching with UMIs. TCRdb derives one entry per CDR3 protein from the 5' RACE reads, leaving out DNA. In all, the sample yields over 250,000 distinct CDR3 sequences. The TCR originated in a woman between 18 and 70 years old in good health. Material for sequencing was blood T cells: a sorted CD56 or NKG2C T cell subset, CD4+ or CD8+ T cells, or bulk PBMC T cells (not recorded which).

CDR3 protein: CASSTYGGGNNEQFF. V is TRBV9 and J is TRBJ2-1; TCRdb's assignment of TRBD2 cannot be checked, as there is no DNA. CDR3 size: 15 residues. The germline V gene has CDR1 SGDLS and CDR2 YYNGEE.